This TCR beta chain was sequenced during a study of shared clonotypes between healthy human individuals. Only in-frame clones appear in the TCRdb table, and some are missing; sequencing was by immunoSEQ multiplex PCR. This table holds fewer than 1.6 million clones, around 98.5% found once. CDR1 and CDR2 (germline): SGHTS, YDEGEE. The CDR3 length is 15 residues. Trimming removed 3 bases from V and 0 bases from J, with 10 bases in between. Donors comprised healthy HIV-negative adults lacking recent acute infections or vaccinations. V and J are TRBV5-8 and TRBJ1-5; D is unresolved. Sequencing used naive CD4+ T cells sorted from blood. Subset denoted: CD45RA+ positively selected. The sequence derives from a man in his thirties or forties in good health. The CDR3 reads CASSSGQVSNQPQHF. CDR3 bases: TGTGCCAGCAGCTCCGGGCAGGTTAGCAATCAGCCCCAGCATTTT. The complete variable domain, with remaining parts taken from reference TRBV5-8 and TRBJ1-5, reads EAGVTQSPTHLIKTRGQQATLRCSPISGHTSVYWYQQALGLGLQFLLWYDEGEERNRGNFPPRFSGRQFPNYSSELNVNALELEDSALYLCASSSGQVSNQPQHFGDGTRLSIL.